One and the same sample provided the 18 T cell receptor beta chains below, sequenced in a study of T cell changes during pregnancy in multiple sclerosis. Measured with immunoSEQ multiplex PCR; TCRdb has only the in-frame clones, and not every one. The data show about 92,000 clones, with 90% to 95% seen just once and 3.5% to 4.5% held by the top ten. The source material was peripheral blood, sampled in the first trimester of pregnancy. The receptors stem from a female donor with multiple sclerosis, enrolled in a pregnancy study.

V and J are TRBV18 and TRBJ2-7; a weak D match, TRBD2 (5 bases). Germline CDR1 KGHSH, CDR2 LQKENI. This CDR3 contains 15 residues. V was clipped by 3 bases and J by 5 bases, with 17 bases between them. The CDR3 protein is CASSPQPLPGDEQYF. The CDR3 region has the DNA TGTGCCAGCTCACCGCAGCCCCTGCCCGGGGACGAGCAGTACTTC.

To note about this clone: The junction departs from the called germline gene at one end, perhaps through a read error. The gene calls are TRBV13 and TRBJ2-1, with D tentatively TRBD2 (6 bases). Germline CDR1 is PRHDT and CDR2 is FYEKMQ (reference sequence). This CDR3 has 14 amino acids. Here the CDR3 DNA reads TGTGCCAGCAGCCCCTATCTAGCGTACAACGAGCAGTTCTTC. It yields the protein CASSPYLAYNEQFF.

Here the CDR3 DNA reads TGTGCCAGCAGCTTGAATCTGAAGAATCGGGATTCGAGCTATGGCTACACCTTC. It specifies CASSLNLKNRDSSYGYTF. This chain connects TRBV11-2 to TRBJ1-2; D remains unclear. Germline loops: CDR1 SGHAT, CDR2 FQNNGV. Between the trimmed V and J ends, which lost 3 bases and 4 bases, there was a span of 24 bases. This CDR3 has 18 amino acids.

The rearrangement links TRBV5-5 to TRBJ1-2, with a possible D match to TRBD1 (5 bases). V lost 4 bases to trimming and J lost 7 bases, with 17 bases between them. Germline CDR1 is SGHKS and CDR2 is YYEKEE (reference sequence). The CDR3 totals 14 residues. The CDR3 sequence is CASSPINVRAGYTF. Written as DNA, the CDR3 is TGTGCCAGCAGCCCAATAAATGTCAGGGCTGGCTACACCTTC. Combining the CDR3 with reference TRBV5-5 and TRBJ1-2 gives the whole variable domain DAGVTQSPTHLIKTRGQQVTLRCSPISGHKSVSWYQQVLGQGPQFIFQYYEKEERGRGNFPDRFSARQFPNYSSELNVNALLLGDSALYLCASSPINVRAGYTFGSGTRLTVV.

This clone was seen only once. This rearrangement joins TRBV4-1 to TRBJ2-7, with 8 nucleotides matching TRBD2. The germline V gene encodes CDR1 MGHRA and CDR2 YSYEKL. J was trimmed by 1 base and V by 5 bases; bases with no gene match: 10. The CDR3 consists of 16 residues. CDR3: CASSSHSGERSYEQYF. The CDR3 region has the DNA TGCGCCAGCAGCTCCCATAGCGGGGAAAGGTCCTACGAGCAGTACTTC.

The chain recombines TRBV7-8 with TRBJ1-6; 9 bases line up with TRBD1. The CDR3 has 14 residues. The J segment lost 9 bases and the V segment lost 5 bases, leaving 5 bases of the junction unmatched. Germline loops: CDR1 SGHVS, CDR2 FQNEAQ. CDR3 loop: CASSRDRVSSPLHF. The CDR3 DNA follows: TGTGCCAGCAGCCGGGACAGGGTGAGTTCACCCCTCCACTTT. The full variable domain, in which reference TRBV7-8 and TRBJ1-6 provide the parts outside the CDR3, is GAGVSQSPRYKVAKRGQDVALRCDPISGHVSLFWYQQALGQGPEFLTYFQNEAQLDKSGLPSDRFFAERPEGSVSTLKIQRTQQEDSAVYLCASSRDRVSSPLHFGNGTRLTVT.

This sequence joins TRBV11-3 and TRBJ2-1; the D gene is possibly TRBD1 (5 bases). The germline V and J ends were trimmed by 5 bases and 0 bases, with 20 bases remaining between them. The CDR3 runs 18 residues. CDR1 and CDR2 (germline): SGHNT, YENEEA. CDR3 DNA: TGTGCCAGCAGCAGGCAGATCTGGGGCGAAAGCTCCTACAATGAGCAGTTCTTC. Translation: CASSRQIWGESSYNEQFF.

The chain uses TRBV12-5 and TRBJ1-3, with a weak D call TRBD1 (5 bases). Germline V CDR1 and CDR2: LGHNT, FRNRAP. The CDR3 sequence is 13 residues long. Trimming cost V 7 bases and J 7 bases, with 14 bases left between them. CDR3 bases: TGTGCTAGTGAGGGCAGTGGGGCGAACACCATATATTTT. Translation gives CASEGSGANTIYF. The full variable domain, rest sourced from reference TRBV12-5 and TRBJ1-3, is DARVTQTPRHKVTEMGQEVTMRCQPILGHNTVFWYRQTMMQGLELLAYFRNRAPLDDSGMPKDRFSAEMPDATLATLKIQPSEPRDSAVYFCASEGSGANTIYFGEGSWLTVV.

J is TRBJ1-5 and V is TRBV15, with D possibly matching TRBD1 (6 bases). The length of the CDR3 is 15 residues. Germline V CDR1 and CDR2: LNHNV, YYDKDF (reference sequence). Trimming removed 0 bases at V and 5 bases at J, with 11 bases between. Here the CDR3 DNA reads TGTGCCACCAGCAGAGATCTAGGGGGTTATCAGCCCCAGCATTTT. Translated, it gives CATSRDLGGYQPQHF. Full variable domain (remainder filled in from reference TRBV15 and TRBJ1-5): DAMVIQNPRYQVTQFGKPVTLSCSQTLNHNVMYWYQQKSSQAPKLLFHYYDKDFNNEADTPDNFQSRRPNTSFCFLDIRSPGLGDTAMYLCATSRDLGGYQPQHFGDGTRLSIL.

The chain recombines TRBV27 with TRBJ2-3, with TRBD2 matching 9 bases. CDR3 size: 15 residues. Germline V gives CDR1 MNHEY, CDR2 SMNVEV (reference sequence). V was pared by 6 bases and J by 4 bases, with 8 bases of the junction left unmatched. The CDR3: CASRAAGGPADTQYF. The CDR3 region has the DNA TGTGCCAGCAGGGCTGCGGGGGGGCCTGCAGATACGCAGTATTTT.

The table lists this clone with a count of one. The V and J genes are TRBV5-6 and TRBJ1-1; D unresolved. Between the trimmed V and J ends, which lost 4 bases and 4 bases, there was a span of 17 bases. Germline V lookup: CDR1 SGHDT, CDR2 YYEEEE. CDR3 size: 15 residues. The CDR3 sequence is CASSPGGVWGTEAFF. CDR3 nucleotide sequence: TGTGCCAGCAGCCCCGGAGGTGTGTGGGGCACTGAAGCTTTCTTT.

Regarding this clone: The junction departs from germline at one end; a sequencing error may be responsible. The chain has TRBV19 and TRBJ1-2, with D perhaps matching TRBD1 (6 bases). CDR1 is LNHDA and CDR2 is SQIVND in the germline V gene (reference sequence). The CDR3 is 15 residues long. CDR3 residues: CASSVGVSGAPEDAF. As DNA, the CDR3 is TGTGCCAGTAGTGTTGGAGTTTCAGGGGCCCCCGAGGACGCCTTC. The variable domain in full, with the rest retrieved from reference TRBV19 and TRBJ1-2, is DGGITQSPKYLFRKEGQNVTLSCEQNLNHDAMYWYRQDPGQGLRLIYYSQIVNDFQKGDIAEGYSVSREKKESFPLTVTSAQKNPTAFYLCASSVGVSGAPEDAFGSGTRLTVV.

The chain combines TRBV15 with TRBJ1-5, with 7 positions matching TRBD1. The CDR3 has 16 residues. V was pared by 4 bases and J by 6 bases, with 12 bases of the junction left unmatched. Germline CDR1 and CDR2: LNHNV and YYDKDF (reference sequence). The CDR3: CATSTETRQGTQPQHF. In DNA, the CDR3 is TGTGCCACCAGCACCGAAACTAGACAGGGAACTCAGCCCCAGCATTTT.

The J gene is TRBJ2-3, the V gene TRBV4-1; D gene uncertain. Trimming took 0 bases from V and 5 from J, leaving 6 bases between them. CDR1 and CDR2 from the germline V gene are MGHRA and YSYEKL. The CDR3 extends over 13 amino acids. The CDR3 sequence is CASSQDSQDTQYF. The CDR3 coding sequence is TGCGCCAGCAGCCAAGATAGCCAAGATACGCAGTATTTT.

This chain links TRBV5-1 with TRBJ1-1; maybe TRBD1 (6 bases). V was pared by 0 bases and J by 0 bases, with 9 bases between. Per germline, CDR1 SGHRS and CDR2 YFSETQ. The CDR3 consists of 15 residues. Here the CDR3 DNA reads TGCGCCAGCAGCTTGGATACAGGGATGAACACTGAAGCTTTCTTT. It codes for CASSLDTGMNTEAFF. Variable domain in full (rest from reference TRBV5-1 and TRBJ1-1): KAGVTQTPRYLIKTRGQQVTLSCSPISGHRSVSWYQQTPGQGLQFLFEYFSETQRNKGNFPGRFSGRQFSNSRSEMNVSTLELGDSALYLCASSLDTGMNTEAFFGQGTRLTVV.

The chain employs TRBV18 and TRBJ2-1, with TRBD1 matching 10 bases. Germline V CDR1 and CDR2: KGHSH, LQKENI. V dropped 0 bases and J dropped 10; count of bases not matched to a gene: 12. The CDR3 sequence is 17 residues long. The CDR3 protein is CASSPPPGTGVGVEQFF. As DNA, the CDR3 is TGTGCCAGCTCACCACCCCCGGGGACAGGGGTGGGAGTAGAGCAGTTCTTC.

This rearrangement joins TRBV28 to TRBJ2-3; 8 positions agree with TRBD2. This CDR3 is 15 amino acids long. Germline CDR1 is MDHEN and CDR2 is SYDVKM. The V and J ends lost 4 bases and 6 bases, in that order; junction bases with no gene match: 9. CDR3 amino acids: CASSSRGGAADTQYF. The CDR3 coding sequence is TGTGCCAGCAGTTCACGGGGGGGGGCTGCGGATACGCAGTATTTT.

The chain employs TRBV15 and TRBJ1-4, with 8 bases fitting TRBD1. Trimming at V came to 0 bases and at J to 8 bases, leaving 5 bases not matched to a gene. The germline V gene encodes CDR1 LNHNV and CDR2 YYDKDF (reference sequence). This CDR3 contains 15 residues. CDR3 residues: CATSRDIYRGEKLFF. Written as DNA, the CDR3 is TGTGCCACCAGCAGAGACATATACAGGGGGGAAAAACTGTTTTTT.